This TCR beta chain was recovered during a study of spatial heterogeneity in lung cancer. Study-level findings and limits: In tumors, expanded intratumoral alpha and beta TCR counts tracked mutation counts.

In this sample, this clonotype turned up many times. What it binds is not known. For a library built for alpha chains, this beta chain is a stray read; little rests on its size. From the 5' RACE reads, TCRdb called clonotypes with MiXCR, one entry per CDR3 protein. The sample contains 9,000 to 10,000 distinct CDR3 sequences, roughly 13% of which appear only once. The time point here: sample taken at primary tumor resection. The TCR comes from a male donor with early-stage non-small cell lung cancer. Sequences were derived from lung tumor tissue, sampled at surgery.

Here the CDR3 DNA reads TGTGCCAGCAGCTACCGGACTAGCGGCACCTACGAGCAGTACTTC. The encoded protein is CASSYRTSGTYEQYF. V usage is TRBV7-9 and J usage is TRBJ2-7, with 10 bases lining up with TRBD2. V lost 4 bases and J lost 2; bases outside the gene matches: 5. The length of the CDR3 is 15 residues. CDR1 SEHNR and CDR2 FQNEAQ come from the germline V gene (reference sequence).